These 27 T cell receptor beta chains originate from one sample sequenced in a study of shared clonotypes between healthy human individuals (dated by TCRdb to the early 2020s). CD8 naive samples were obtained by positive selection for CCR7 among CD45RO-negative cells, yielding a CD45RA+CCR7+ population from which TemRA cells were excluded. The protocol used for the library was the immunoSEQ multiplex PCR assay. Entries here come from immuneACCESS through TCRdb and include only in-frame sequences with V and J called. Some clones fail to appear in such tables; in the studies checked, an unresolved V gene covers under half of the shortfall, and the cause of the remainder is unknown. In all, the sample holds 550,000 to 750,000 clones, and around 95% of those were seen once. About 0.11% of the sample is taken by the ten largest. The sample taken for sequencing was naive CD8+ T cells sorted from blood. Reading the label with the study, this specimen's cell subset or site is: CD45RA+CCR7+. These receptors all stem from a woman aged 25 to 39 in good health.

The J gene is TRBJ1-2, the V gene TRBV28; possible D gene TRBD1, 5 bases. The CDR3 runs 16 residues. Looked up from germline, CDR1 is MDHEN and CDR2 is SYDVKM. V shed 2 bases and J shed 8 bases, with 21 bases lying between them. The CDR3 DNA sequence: TGTGCCAGCAGTTTACCGGACATCCCTGCCGGAGGGGGCTACACCTTC. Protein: CASSLPDIPAGGGYTF.

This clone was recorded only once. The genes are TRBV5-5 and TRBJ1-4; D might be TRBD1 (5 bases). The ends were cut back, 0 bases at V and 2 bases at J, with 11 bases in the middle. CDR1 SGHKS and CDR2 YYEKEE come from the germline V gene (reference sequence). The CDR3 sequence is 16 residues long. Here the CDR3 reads CASSLDMGRTNEKLFF. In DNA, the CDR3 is TGTGCCAGCAGCTTGGACATGGGACGGACTAATGAAAAACTGTTTTTT. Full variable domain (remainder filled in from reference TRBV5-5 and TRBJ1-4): DAGVTQSPTHLIKTRGQQVTLRCSPISGHKSVSWYQQVLGQGPQFIFQYYEKEERGRGNFPDRFSARQFPNYSSELNVNALLLGDSALYLCASSLDMGRTNEKLFFGSGTQLSVL.

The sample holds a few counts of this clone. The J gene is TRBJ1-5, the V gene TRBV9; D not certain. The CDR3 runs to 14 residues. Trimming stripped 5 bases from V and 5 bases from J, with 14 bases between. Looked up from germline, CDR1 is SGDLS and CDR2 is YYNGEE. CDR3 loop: CASSSDTVDQPQHF. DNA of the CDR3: TGTGCCAGCAGTTCAGACACCGTCGATCAGCCCCAGCATTTT.

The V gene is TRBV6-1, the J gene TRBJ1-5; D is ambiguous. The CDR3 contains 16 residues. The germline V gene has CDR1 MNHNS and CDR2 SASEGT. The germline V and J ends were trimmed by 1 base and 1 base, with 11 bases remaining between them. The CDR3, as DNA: TGTGCCAGCAGTGAAGTTGCGCATACAAGCAATCAGCCCCAGCATTTT. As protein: CASSEVAHTSNQPQHF.

Here the CDR3 reads CASSLSAGSSGNTIYF. CDR3 DNA: TGTGCCAGCAGTTTATCGGCGGGGAGCTCTGGAAACACCATATATTTT. The rearrangement uses TRBV27 and TRBJ1-3; D gene uncertain. CDR1 and CDR2 (germline): MNHEY, SMNVEV (reference sequence). V shed 0 bases and J shed 0 bases, with 9 bases lying between them. The CDR3 covers 16 residues.

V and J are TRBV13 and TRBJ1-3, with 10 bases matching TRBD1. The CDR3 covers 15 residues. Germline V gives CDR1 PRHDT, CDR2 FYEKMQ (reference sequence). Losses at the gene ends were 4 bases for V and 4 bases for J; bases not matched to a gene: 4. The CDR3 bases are TGTGCCAGCAGCTCCGGGACAGGGGCCGGAAACACCATATATTTT. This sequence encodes CASSSGTGAGNTIYF.

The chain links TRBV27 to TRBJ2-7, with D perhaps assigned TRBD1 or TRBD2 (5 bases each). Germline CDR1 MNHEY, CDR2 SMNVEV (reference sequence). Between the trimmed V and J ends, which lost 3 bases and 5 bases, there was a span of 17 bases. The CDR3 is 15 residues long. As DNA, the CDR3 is TGTGCCAGCAGTTTGGGGGTACGGGGTGACCACGAGCAGTACTTC. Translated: CASSLGVRGDHEQYF.

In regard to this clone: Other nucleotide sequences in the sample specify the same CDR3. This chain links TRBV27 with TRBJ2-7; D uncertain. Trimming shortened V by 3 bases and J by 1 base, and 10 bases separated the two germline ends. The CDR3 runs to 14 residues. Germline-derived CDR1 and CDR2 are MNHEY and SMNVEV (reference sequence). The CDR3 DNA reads TGTGCCAGCAGTTTCGGAACGGGTTCCTACGAGCAGTACTTC. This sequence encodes CASSFGTGSYEQYF.

The CDR3 DNA follows: TGTGCCAGCAGTCCACAGGGTTCTGGAAACACCATATATTTT. Protein sequence: CASSPQGSGNTIYF. J is TRBJ1-3 and V is TRBV28, with D possibly being TRBD1 (6 bases). This CDR3 has 14 amino acids. Germline lookup yields CDR1 MDHEN and CDR2 SYDVKM. V was clipped by 5 bases and J by 1 base, with 9 bases between them. The full variable domain, completed using reference TRBV28 and TRBJ1-3, is DVKVTQSSRYLVKRTGEKVFLECVQDMDHENMFWYRQDPGLGLRLIYFSYDVKMKEKGDIPEGYSVSREKKERFSLILESASTNQTSMYLCASSPQGSGNTIYFGEGSWLTVV.

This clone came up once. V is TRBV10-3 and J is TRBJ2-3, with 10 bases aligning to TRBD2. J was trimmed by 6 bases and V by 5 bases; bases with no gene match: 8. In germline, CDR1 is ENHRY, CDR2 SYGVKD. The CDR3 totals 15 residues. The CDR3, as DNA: TGTGCCATCAGTCCTAGGACTAGCGGTTCTGATACGCAGTATTTT. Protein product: CAISPRTSGSDTQYF.

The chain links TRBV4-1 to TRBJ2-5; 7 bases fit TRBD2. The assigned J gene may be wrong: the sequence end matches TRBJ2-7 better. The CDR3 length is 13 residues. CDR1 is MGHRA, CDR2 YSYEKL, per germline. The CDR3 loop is CASSQGGSYEQYF. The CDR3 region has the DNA TGCGCCAGCAGCCAGGGGGGGTCCTACGAGCAGTACTTC.

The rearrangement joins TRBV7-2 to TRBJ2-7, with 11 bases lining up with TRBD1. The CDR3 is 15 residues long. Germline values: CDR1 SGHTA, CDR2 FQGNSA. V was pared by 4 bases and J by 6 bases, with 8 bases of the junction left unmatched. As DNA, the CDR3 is TGTGCCAGCAGCTCCGCCCGGGGACAGGGGGTCGAGCAGTACTTC. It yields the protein CASSSARGQGVEQYF.

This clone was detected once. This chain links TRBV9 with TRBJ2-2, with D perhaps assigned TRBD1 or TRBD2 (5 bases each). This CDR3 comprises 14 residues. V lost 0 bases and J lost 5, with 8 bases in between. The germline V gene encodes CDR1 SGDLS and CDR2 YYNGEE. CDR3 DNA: TGTGCCAGCAGCGTAGTGGGGGATACCGGGGAGCTGTTTTTT. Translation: CASSVVGDTGELFF.

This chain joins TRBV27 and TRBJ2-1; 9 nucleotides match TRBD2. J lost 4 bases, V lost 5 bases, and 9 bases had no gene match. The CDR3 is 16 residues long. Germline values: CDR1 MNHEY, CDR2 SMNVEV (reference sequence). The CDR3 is CASSPDSGRLYNEQFF. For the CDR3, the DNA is TGTGCCAGCAGTCCAGATAGCGGGAGACTTTACAATGAGCAGTTCTTC.

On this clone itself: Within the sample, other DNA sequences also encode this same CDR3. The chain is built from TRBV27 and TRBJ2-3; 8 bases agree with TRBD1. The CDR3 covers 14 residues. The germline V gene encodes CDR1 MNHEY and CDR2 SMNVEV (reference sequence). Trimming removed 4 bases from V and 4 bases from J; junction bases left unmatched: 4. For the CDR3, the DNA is TGTGCCAGCAGTTCTGGACAGGGCCCAGATACGCAGTATTTT. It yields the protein CASSSGQGPDTQYF.

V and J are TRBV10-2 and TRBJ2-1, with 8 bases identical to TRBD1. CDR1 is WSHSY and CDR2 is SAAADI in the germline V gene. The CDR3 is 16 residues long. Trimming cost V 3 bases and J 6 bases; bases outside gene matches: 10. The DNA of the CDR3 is TGCGCCAGCAGTGACCTGACAGGGGACGGAGGCAATGAGCAGTTCTTC. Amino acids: CASSDLTGDGGNEQFF.

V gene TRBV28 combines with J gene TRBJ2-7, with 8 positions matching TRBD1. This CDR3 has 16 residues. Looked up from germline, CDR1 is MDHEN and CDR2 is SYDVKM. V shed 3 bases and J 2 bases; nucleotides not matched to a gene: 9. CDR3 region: CASSFAGGTGPYEQYF. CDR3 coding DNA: TGTGCCAGCAGTTTCGCCGGTGGGACAGGACCCTACGAGCAGTACTTC.

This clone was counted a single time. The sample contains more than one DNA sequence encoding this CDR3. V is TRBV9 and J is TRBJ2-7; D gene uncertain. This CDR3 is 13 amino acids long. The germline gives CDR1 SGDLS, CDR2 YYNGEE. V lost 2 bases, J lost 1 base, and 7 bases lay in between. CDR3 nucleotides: TGTGCCAGCAGCGTCGGTAGTTCCTACGAGCAGTACTTC. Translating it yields CASSVGSSYEQYF.

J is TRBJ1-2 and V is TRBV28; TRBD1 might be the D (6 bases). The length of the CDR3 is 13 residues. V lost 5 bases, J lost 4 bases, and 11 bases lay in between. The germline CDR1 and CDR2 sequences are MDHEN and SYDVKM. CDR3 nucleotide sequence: TGTGCCAGCAGTGCGACAGGCTCCTATGGCTACACCTTC. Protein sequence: CASSATGSYGYTF.

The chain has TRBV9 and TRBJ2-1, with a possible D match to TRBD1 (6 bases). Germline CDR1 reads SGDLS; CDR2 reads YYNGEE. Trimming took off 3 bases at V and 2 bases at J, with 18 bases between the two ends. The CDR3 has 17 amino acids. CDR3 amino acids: CASSGGLKGRPYNEQFF. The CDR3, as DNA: TGTGCCAGCAGCGGGGGGCTAAAGGGACGGCCCTACAATGAGCAGTTCTTC.

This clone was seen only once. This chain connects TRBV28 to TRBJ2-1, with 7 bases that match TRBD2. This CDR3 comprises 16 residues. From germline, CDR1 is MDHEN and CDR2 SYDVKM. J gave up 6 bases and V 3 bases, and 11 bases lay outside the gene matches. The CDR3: CASSFSRLAQGNEQFF. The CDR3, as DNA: TGTGCCAGCAGTTTTTCCAGACTAGCTCAGGGCAATGAGCAGTTCTTC.

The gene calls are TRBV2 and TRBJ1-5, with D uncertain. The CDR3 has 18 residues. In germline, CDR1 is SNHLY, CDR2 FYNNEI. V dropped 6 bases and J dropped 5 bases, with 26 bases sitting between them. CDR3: CASSSGSLDMRGDQPQHF. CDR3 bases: TGTGCCAGCAGCTCCGGATCGTTAGACATGCGTGGTGATCAGCCCCAGCATTTT.

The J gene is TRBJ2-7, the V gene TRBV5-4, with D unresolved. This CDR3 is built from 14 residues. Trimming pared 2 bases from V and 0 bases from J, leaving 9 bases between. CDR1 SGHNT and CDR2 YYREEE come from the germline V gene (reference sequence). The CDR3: CASSFGQVSYEQYF. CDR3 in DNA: TGTGCCAGCAGCTTTGGGCAGGTCTCCTACGAGCAGTACTTC.

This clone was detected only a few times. For the CDR3, the DNA is TGTGCCAGCAGTAGAGGGACAGGGGGCTTTCAGCCCCAGCATTTT. This codes for CASSRGTGGFQPQHF. V is TRBV27 and J is TRBJ1-5; 12 nucleotides agree with TRBD1. The CDR3 spans 15 residues. J lost 6 bases, V lost 5 bases, and 5 bases had no gene match. The germline CDR1 and CDR2 sequences are MNHEY and SMNVEV (reference sequence).

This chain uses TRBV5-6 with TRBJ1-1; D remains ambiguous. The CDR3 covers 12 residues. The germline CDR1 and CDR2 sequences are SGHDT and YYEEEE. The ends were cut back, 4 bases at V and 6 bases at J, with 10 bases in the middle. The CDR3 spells CASSARHPEAFF. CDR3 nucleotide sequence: TGTGCCAGCAGCGCTAGACATCCTGAAGCTTTCTTT.

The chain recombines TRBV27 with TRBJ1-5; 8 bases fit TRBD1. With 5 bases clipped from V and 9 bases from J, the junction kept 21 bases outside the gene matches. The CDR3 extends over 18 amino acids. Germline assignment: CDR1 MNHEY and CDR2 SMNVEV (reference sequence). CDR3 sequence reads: CASSPKGEPGQALWPQHF. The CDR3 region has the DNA TGTGCCAGCAGTCCCAAGGGGGAACCGGGACAGGCTTTGTGGCCCCAGCATTTT.

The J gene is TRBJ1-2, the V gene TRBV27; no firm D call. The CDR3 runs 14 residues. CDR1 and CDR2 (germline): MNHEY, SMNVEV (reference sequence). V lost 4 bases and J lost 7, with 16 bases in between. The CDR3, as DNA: TGTGCCAGCAGTTACGCCCCGACGACAACTGGCTACACCTTC. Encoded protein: CASSYAPTTTGYTF.